This paragraph reports one TCR beta chain. TCRdb's table, derived via immunoSEQ multiplex PCR, lists solely in-frame clones and lacks some. The top ten hold about 0.42% of the sample, which has around 1.6 million clones, 95% to 99% seen once. Trimming stripped 8 bases from V and 3 bases from J, with 13 bases between. This CDR3 has 13 residues. Germline V gene sequence: CDR1 LNHDA, CDR2 SQIVND (reference sequence). The data stem from a study of shared clonotypes between healthy human individuals. The sequence was collected from a man aged 30-40 years in good health. Material for sequencing was naive CD4+ T cells sorted from blood. Subset of the sample: CD45RA+ positively selected. The genes are TRBV19 and TRBJ1-1; D is possibly TRBD1 (6 bases). CDR3 sequence: CASGTWRDTEAFF. CDR3 nucleotides: TGTGCCAGTGGGACATGGAGGGACACTGAAGCTTTCTTT.